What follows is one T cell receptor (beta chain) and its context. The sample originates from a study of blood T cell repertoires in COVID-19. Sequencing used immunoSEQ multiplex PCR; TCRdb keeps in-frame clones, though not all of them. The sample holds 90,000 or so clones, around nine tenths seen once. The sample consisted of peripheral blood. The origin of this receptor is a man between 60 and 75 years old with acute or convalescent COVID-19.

The CDR3 loop reads CAIGGHGYTF. CDR3 nucleotide sequence: TGTGCCATAGGCGGTCATGGCTACACCTTC. V gene TRBV3-1 (or the pseudogene TRBV3-2) combines with J gene TRBJ1-2, with D unresolved. Trimming took off 10 bases at V and 6 bases at J, with 9 bases between the two ends. The CDR3 has 10 residues. The germline V gene encodes CDR1 LGHDT and CDR2 YNNKEL (reference sequence).